This T cell receptor (beta chain) derives from a study of Tregs in tolerant kidney transplant recipients. Mixed chimerism was transient after nonmyeloablative marrow transplants from related graft donors. Unstimulated regulatory T cells (CD4+CD25+CD127-), CD4+CD25- non-regulatory cells, CD4 and CD8 cells were FACS-sorted from thawed PBMCs. Clones were read by immunoSEQ multiplex PCR, and TCRdb kept only the in-frame ones, dropping some. The sample consists of 95,000 or so clones, roughly 93% of them appearing once. A word on this clone: Its antigen is undetermined.

Overall study results and limits: Some patients' samples used different primers over time, so nucleotide sequences weren't comparable. Validation in larger populations is needed because few patients were studied. Biological reproducibility was not directly addressed in this study.

This TCR was recovered from a human patient who received a combined kidney and bone marrow transplant. Part of the T cells may come from the graft donor. The input for sequencing was CD4+ T cells from blood (PBMCs), taken 12 months after the transplant.

The CDR3: CAWGVGGGTDTQYF. The DNA of the CDR3 is TGTGCCTGGGGGGTGGGAGGAGGCACAGATACGCAGTATTTT. V and J are TRBV30 and TRBJ2-3, with a possible D match to TRBD2 (6 bases). CDR3 length equals 14 residues. V lost 5 bases and J lost 1, with 13 bases in between. CDR1 is GTSNPN and CDR2 is SVGIG in the germline V gene (reference sequence).